This TCR beta chain was obtained from a study of cytomegalovirus exposure and HLA in healthy donors. At the level of the study: HLA-typed donors were the source of roughly 80 million unique TCRs held in an early data release. When about 400 donors were genotyped, just over 80% of them were found to fall in the Caucasian-associated ancestry cluster. Regarding the study as a whole: Common viral pathogens seemed, in a later analysis, to connect with several of the most significant clusters.

The PCR used 60 Vbeta and 13 Jbeta primers. Only in-frame clones appear in the TCRdb table, and some are missing; sequencing was by immunoSEQ multiplex PCR. In the table there are roughly 150,000 clones, about 80% of which are singletons. The sample holds a few counts of this clone. Its target is not known. One junction end does not reproduce the germline sequence, and a read error may be involved. This CDR3 has 11 amino acids. Germline loops: CDR1 MNHNS, CDR2 SASEGT. Sequencing was done on a sample of PBMCs. The chain carries TRBV6-1 and TRBJ2-1; no clear D gene. The sequence was obtained from a man between 25 and 39 years old in good health and CMV-seronegative. The CDR3 DNA reads TGTGCCAGCATTAACTACGATGAGCAGTTCTTC. Amino acid sequence: CASINYDEQFF.